Below are 17 T cell receptor beta chains sequenced from a single sample in a study of post-analysis software for immune sequencing data. Study-wide results and caveats: Five or six TRBV segments (TRBV5-6, TRBV5-1 and TRBV20-1 among them) occurred more frequently in patients than in controls.

For these receptors, no antigen is known. TCR beta libraries were prepared from cDNA with unique molecular identifiers. TCRdb recomputed calls from the PCR reads with MiXCR, one row per CDR3 protein. The table includes some 690,000 distinct CDR3 sequences, 55% to 70% detected once. Source material: blood. These receptors came from a girl aged 2-15 years with multiple sclerosis.

The genes are TRBV5-1 and TRBJ1-5, with D perhaps matching TRBD1 (5 bases). The V and J ends lost 0 bases and 5 bases respectively, with 21 bases between them. Per the germline V gene, CDR1 is SGHRS and CDR2 is YFSETQ. This CDR3 spans 18 amino acids. CDR3 nucleotides: TGCGCCAGCAGCTTGGCCCCCGGAGTGGGGGACGGGGATCAGCCCCAGCATTTT. This gives the protein CASSLAPGVGDGDQPQHF.

The chain is built from TRBV20-1 and TRBJ1-1; 7 bases align to TRBD1. The germline gives CDR1 DFQATT, CDR2 SNEGSKA (reference sequence). The CDR3 consists of 12 residues. The CDR3 region is CSSGTANTEAFF. DNA for the CDR3: TGCAGCTCCGGGACAGCGAACACTGAAGCTTTCTTT.

On this clonotype: An end of the junction does not agree with germline; a read error may underlie this. The V gene is TRBV29-1, the J gene TRBJ2-3; 10 bases agree with TRBD1. This CDR3 is 13 amino acids long. In germline, CDR1 is SQVTM, CDR2 ANQGSEA. In DNA form, the CDR3 reads TGCAGCGTGGAAGGGACAGGGGCAGATACGCAGTATTTT. Protein product: CSVEGTGADTQYF.

The chain has TRBV29-1 and TRBJ2-1, with 13 bases lining up with TRBD2. The CDR3 contains 17 residues. Germline V gene lookup returns CDR1 SQVTM and CDR2 ANQGSEA. Germline trimming cut 6 bases from V and 3 bases from J; bases unmatched to any gene: 11. CDR3 sequence reads: CSVAGLAGPGYYNEQFF. The DNA for the CDR3 is TGCAGCGTCGCGGGACTAGCGGGACCCGGGTACTACAATGAGCAGTTCTTC.

The gene calls are TRBV10-3 and TRBJ2-7; TRBD2 matches at 12 bases. J gave up 3 bases and V 10 bases, and 7 bases lay outside the gene matches. The germline gives CDR1 ENHRY, CDR2 SYGVKD. The CDR3 has 14 amino acids. The CDR3 coding sequence is TGTGCCACCCGGACTAGCGGGGATTTCTACGAGCAGTACTTC. Its protein product is CATRTSGDFYEQYF.

This clonotype was counted a few times. The CDR3 DNA is TGTGCCAGCACCAGCAGAGGGCTTGGGGCCAACGTCCTGACTTTC. Residues: CASTSRGLGANVLTF. The chain has TRBV7-9 and TRBJ2-6; D might be TRBD2 (5 bases). Trimming removed 7 bases from V and 3 bases from J, with 13 bases in between. Germline V gene data show CDR1 as SEHNR and CDR2 as FQNEAQ (reference sequence). This CDR3 has 15 residues.

This chain uses TRBV12-3 or TRBV12-4 with TRBJ2-5; D is possibly TRBD1 or TRBD2 (6 bases each). V gave up 11 bases and J gave up 4 bases, with 14 bases separating them. CDR3 length equals 12 residues. The CDR3 DNA is TGTGCCTGCTCCGGGGGCTTAGAGACCCAGTACTTC. Its translation is CACSGGLETQYF.

This clonotype was seen more than once but under ten times. The chain recombines TRBV5-1 with TRBJ2-1; D is unclear. The length of the CDR3 is 13 residues. Deletions cut 2 bases from V and 6 bases from J, with 9 bases between. Germline CDR1 SGHRS, CDR2 YFSETQ. CDR3 coding DNA: TGCGCCAGCAGCTTTGGCAGCTCCAATGAGCAGTTCTTC. Its translation: CASSFGSSNEQFF.

The gene calls are TRBV7-2 and TRBJ1-4; 8 bases map to TRBD1. The V gene end was trimmed by 6 bases and the J gene end by 7 bases; junction bases not matched to a gene: 16. The CDR3 contains 17 residues. CDR1 SGHTA and CDR2 FQGNSA come from the germline V gene. The CDR3 DNA is TGTGCCAGCAGTCTTGACATACCAGGGGGCACGGGTGAAAAACTGTTTTTT. Protein product: CASSLDIPGGTGEKLFF.

The sample holds one count of this clonotype. The V gene is TRBV12-3 or TRBV12-4, the J gene TRBJ2-7; 8 bases align to TRBD2. The CDR3 covers 12 residues. V shed 3 bases, J shed 7 bases, and the junction held 2 bases outside the gene matches. This CDR3 is CASSFSGKEQYF. CDR3 DNA sequence: TGTGCCAGCAGTTTTAGCGGGAAGGAGCAGTACTTC.

The chain combines TRBV29-1 with TRBJ2-7, with D perhaps TRBD1 (5 bases). There are 12 residues in the CDR3. V lost 4 bases and J lost 4, with 11 bases in between. CDR1 is SQVTM and CDR2 is ANQGSEA in the germline V gene. CDR3 protein: CSVVQDGYEQYF. The CDR3 coding sequence is TGCAGCGTTGTACAGGACGGATACGAGCAGTACTTC.

The genes are TRBV7-9 and TRBJ2-7; no definite D call. CDR1 is SEHNR and CDR2 is FQNEAQ in the germline V gene (reference sequence). V dropped 2 bases and J dropped 0 bases, with 8 bases sitting between them. The CDR3 has 14 amino acids. DNA of the CDR3: TGTGCCAGCAGCTTACTTGAGAGCTCCTACGAGCAGTACTTC. Translation: CASSLLESSYEQYF.

This clonotype has just a few counts. The CDR3 is CASSEQGASEAFF. The CDR3 DNA reads TGCGCCAGCAGCGAACAGGGGGCATCTGAAGCTTTCTTT. The chain recombines TRBV5-1 with TRBJ1-1; 9 bases are a match to TRBD1. The germline CDR1 and CDR2 sequences are SGHRS and YFSETQ. V was pared by 4 bases and J by 6 bases, with 4 bases of the junction left unmatched. This CDR3 has 13 residues.

This clonotype was counted only a few times. J is TRBJ2-7 and V is TRBV12-3 or TRBV12-4; D call uncertain. Trimming removed 6 bases at V and 1 base at J, with 19 bases between. The CDR3 consists of 16 residues. CDR3 coding DNA: TGTGCCAGCAGCCCCAAGGCCTTCATCCCTTCCTACGAGCAGTACTTC. This codes for CASSPKAFIPSYEQYF.

The chain has TRBV5-1 and TRBJ2-5, with 12 positions matching TRBD2. This CDR3 comprises 16 residues. V was pared by 4 bases and J by 5 bases, with 9 bases of the junction left unmatched. Per germline, CDR1 SGHRS and CDR2 YFSETQ. In nucleotides, the CDR3 is TGCGCCAGCAGCCCCCGACTAGCGGGGGATCCGGAGACCCAGTACTTC. It codes for CASSPRLAGDPETQYF.

This clonotype turned up a few times. The CDR3 here is CSVDREPDTQYF. The CDR3 bases are TGCAGCGTTGACAGGGAACCAGATACGCAGTATTTT. This chain connects TRBV29-1 to TRBJ2-3, with TRBD1 as a possible D gene (5 bases). Looked up from germline, CDR1 is SQVTM and CDR2 is ANQGSEA. The CDR3 consists of 12 residues. Trimming pared 3 bases from V and 4 bases from J, leaving 8 bases between.

This clonotype was seen more than once but under ten times. The chain's CDR3 is CASSVLQGIGTEAFF. Written as DNA, the CDR3 is TGTGCCAGCAGCGTATTGCAGGGGATCGGGACTGAAGCTTTCTTT. The rearrangement uses TRBV7-9 and TRBJ1-1; perhaps TRBD1 as D (6 bases). Trimming removed 5 bases at V and 5 bases at J, with 18 bases between. The CDR3 length is 15 residues. Germline values: CDR1 SEHNR, CDR2 FQNEAQ (reference sequence).